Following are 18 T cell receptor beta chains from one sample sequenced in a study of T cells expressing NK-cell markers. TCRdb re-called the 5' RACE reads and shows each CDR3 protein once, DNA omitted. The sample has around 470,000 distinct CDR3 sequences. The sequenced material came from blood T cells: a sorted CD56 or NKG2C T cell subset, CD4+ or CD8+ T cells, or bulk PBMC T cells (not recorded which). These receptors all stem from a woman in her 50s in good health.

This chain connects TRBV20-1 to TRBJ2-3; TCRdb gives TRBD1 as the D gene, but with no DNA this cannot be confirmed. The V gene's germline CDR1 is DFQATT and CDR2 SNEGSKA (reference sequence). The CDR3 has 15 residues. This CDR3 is CSARDSGIGTDTQYF.

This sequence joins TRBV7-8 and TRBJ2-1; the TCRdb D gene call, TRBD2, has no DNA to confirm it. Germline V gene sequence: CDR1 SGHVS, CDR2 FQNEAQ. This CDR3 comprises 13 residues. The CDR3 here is CASSLAARPPQFF. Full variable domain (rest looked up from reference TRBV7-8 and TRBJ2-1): GAGVSQSPRYKVAKRGQDVALRCDPISGHVSLFWYQQALGQGPEFLTYFQNEAQLDKSGLPSDRFFAERPEGSVSTLKIQRTQQEDSAVYLCASSLAARPPQFFGPGTRLTVL.

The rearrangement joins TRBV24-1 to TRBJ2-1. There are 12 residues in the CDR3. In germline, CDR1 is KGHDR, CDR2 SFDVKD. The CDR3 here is CATSDPIHEQFF.

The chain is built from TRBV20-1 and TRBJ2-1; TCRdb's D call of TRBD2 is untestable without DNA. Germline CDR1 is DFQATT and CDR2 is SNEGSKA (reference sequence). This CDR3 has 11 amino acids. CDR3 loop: CSAPLAGSQFF.

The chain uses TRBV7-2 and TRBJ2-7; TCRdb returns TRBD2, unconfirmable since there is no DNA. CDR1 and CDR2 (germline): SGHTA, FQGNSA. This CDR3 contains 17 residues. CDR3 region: CASSLVFSGRAPYEQYF.

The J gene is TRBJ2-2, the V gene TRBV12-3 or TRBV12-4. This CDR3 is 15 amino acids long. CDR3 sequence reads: CASSFSAPNTGELFF.

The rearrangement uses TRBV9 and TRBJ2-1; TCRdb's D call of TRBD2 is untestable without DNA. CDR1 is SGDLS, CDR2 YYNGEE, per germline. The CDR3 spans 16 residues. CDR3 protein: CASSVGLAGGFDEQFF.

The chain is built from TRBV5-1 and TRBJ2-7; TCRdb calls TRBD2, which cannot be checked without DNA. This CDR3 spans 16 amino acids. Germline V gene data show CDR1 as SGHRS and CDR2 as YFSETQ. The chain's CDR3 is CASSPGLAGFGHEQYF.

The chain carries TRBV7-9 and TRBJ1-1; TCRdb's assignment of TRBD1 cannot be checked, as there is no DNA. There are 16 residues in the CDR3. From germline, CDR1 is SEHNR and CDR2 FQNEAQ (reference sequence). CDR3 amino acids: CASSLAGGSANTEAFF.

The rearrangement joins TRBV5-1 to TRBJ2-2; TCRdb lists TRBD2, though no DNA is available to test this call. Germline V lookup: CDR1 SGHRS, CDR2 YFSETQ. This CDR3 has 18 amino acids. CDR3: CASSRRGVAGANTGELFF.

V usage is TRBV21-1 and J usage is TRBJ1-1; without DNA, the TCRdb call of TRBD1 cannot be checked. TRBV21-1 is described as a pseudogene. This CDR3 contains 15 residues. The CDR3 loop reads CASSKGDRACTEAFF.

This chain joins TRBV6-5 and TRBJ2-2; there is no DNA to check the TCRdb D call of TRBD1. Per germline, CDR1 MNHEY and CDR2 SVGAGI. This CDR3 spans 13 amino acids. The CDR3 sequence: CASMGLPTGELFF.

This chain's CDR3 is CSVEEGSSQMAFF. The V and J genes are TRBV29-1 and TRBJ1-1. The CDR3 is 13 residues long. The germline V gene encodes CDR1 SQVTM and CDR2 ANQGSEA.

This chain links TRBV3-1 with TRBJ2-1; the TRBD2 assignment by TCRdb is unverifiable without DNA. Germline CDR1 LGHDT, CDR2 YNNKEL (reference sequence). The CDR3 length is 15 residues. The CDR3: CASSPTWREGIQQFF.

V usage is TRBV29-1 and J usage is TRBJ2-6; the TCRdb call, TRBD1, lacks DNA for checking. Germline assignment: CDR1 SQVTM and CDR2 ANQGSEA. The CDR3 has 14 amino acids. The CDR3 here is CSVDGGLRANVLTF.

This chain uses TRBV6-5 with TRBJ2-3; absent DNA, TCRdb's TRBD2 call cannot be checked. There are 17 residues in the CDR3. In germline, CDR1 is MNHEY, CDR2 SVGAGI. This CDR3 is CASSFGLAGPAIDTQYF.

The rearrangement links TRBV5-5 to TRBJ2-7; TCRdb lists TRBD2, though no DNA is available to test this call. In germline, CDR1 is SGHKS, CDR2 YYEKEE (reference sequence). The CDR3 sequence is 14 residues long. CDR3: CASRTDDYSYEQYF. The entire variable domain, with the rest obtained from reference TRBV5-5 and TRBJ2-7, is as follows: DAGVTQSPTHLIKTRGQQVTLRCSPISGHKSVSWYQQVLGQGPQFIFQYYEKEERGRGNFPDRFSARQFPNYSSELNVNALLLGDSALYLCASRTDDYSYEQYFGPGTRLTVT.

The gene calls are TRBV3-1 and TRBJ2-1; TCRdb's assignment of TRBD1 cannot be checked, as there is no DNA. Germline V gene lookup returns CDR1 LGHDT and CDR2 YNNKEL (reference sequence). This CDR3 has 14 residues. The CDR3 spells CASSPRGTYNEQFF.